Detailed here is one T cell receptor beta chain. This record comes from a study of brain metastases from non-small cell lung cancer. Germline CDR1 KGHSH, CDR2 LQKENI. V was cut by 4 bases and J by 5 bases, with 21 bases left in between. This CDR3 comprises 18 residues. The protocol was immunoSEQ multiplex PCR, while the TCRdb copy is restricted to in-frame clones and leaves out a portion. Counted here are 300 to 350 clones, 80% to 90% occurring once; the ten biggest clones make up 8.6%. The receptor was derived from a donor over 35 with non-small cell lung cancer. Sequenced: tumor-adjacent normal tissue. The chain recombines TRBV18 with TRBJ2-6, with a possible D match to TRBD1 (5 bases). CDR3 region: CASSLRRTFTSRANVLTF. The CDR3 DNA sequence: TGTGCCAGCTCACTACGCAGGACATTTACAAGTCGGGCCAACGTCCTGACTTTC.